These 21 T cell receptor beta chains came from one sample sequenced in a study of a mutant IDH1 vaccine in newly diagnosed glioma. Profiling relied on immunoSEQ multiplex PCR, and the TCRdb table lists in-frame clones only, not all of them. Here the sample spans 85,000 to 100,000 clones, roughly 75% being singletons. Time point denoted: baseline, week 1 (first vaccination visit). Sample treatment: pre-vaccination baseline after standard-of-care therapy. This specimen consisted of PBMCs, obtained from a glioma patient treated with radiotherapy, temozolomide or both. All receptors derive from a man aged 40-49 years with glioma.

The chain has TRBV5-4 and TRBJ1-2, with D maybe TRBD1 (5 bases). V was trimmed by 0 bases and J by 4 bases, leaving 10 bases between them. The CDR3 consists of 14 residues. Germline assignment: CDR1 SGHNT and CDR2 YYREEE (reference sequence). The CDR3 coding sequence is TGTGCCAGCAGCTTGGGGGGCGCCTCCTATGGCTACACCTTC. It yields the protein CASSLGGASYGYTF.

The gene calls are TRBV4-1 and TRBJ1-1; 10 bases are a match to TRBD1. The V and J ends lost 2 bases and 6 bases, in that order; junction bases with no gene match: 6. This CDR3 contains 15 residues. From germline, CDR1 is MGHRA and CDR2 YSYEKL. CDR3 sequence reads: CASSQPGQGRSEAFF. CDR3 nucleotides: TGCGCCAGCAGCCAACCGGGACAGGGGAGGTCTGAAGCTTTCTTT.

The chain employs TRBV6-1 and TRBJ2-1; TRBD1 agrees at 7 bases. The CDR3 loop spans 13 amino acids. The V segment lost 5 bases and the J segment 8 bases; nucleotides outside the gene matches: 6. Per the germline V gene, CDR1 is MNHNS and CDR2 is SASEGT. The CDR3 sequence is CASSNQGVHEQFF. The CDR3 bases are TGTGCCAGCAGTAATCAGGGGGTGCATGAGCAGTTCTTC.

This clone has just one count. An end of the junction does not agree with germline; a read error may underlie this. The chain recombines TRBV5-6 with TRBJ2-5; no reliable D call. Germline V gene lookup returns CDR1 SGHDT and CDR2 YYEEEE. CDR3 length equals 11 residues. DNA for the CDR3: TGTGCCAGCAGCTTGGATGGGCAAAGGAACTTC. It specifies CASSLDGQRNF.

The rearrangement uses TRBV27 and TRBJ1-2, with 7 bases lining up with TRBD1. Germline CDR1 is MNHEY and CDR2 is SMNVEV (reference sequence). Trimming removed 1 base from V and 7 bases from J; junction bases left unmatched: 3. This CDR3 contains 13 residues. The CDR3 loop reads CASSLLGGSGYTF. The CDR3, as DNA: TGTGCCAGCAGTTTATTAGGGGGCTCTGGCTACACCTTC.

CDR3 in amino acids: CASSWLAGGRETQYF. CDR3 bases: TGCGCCAGCAGCTGGTTAGCGGGGGGGCGAGAGACCCAGTACTTC. J is TRBJ2-5 and V is TRBV5-1; 11 bases agree with TRBD2. Germline assignment: CDR1 SGHRS and CDR2 YFSETQ. With 3 bases clipped from V and 4 bases from J, the junction kept 5 bases outside the gene matches. The CDR3 runs 15 residues.

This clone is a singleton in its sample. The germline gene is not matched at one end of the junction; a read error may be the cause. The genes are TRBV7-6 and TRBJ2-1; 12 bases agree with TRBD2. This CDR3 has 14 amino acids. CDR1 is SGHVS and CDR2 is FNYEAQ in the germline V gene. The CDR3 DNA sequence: TGTGCCAGCAGCCTAGCGGGGGGGTGGAATGAGCAGTTCTTC. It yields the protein CASSLAGGWNEQFF.

CDR3 region: CASSDSFGTGGYF. The CDR3, as DNA: TGTGCCAGCAGTGATTCTTTTGGGACAGGGGGGTATTTT. The chain recombines TRBV6-1 with TRBJ2-3, with TRBD1 matching over 11 bases. The junction had 7 bases not matched to a gene; V was cut back by 3 bases and J by 14 bases. The CDR3 runs to 13 residues. CDR1 is MNHNS, CDR2 SASEGT, per germline.

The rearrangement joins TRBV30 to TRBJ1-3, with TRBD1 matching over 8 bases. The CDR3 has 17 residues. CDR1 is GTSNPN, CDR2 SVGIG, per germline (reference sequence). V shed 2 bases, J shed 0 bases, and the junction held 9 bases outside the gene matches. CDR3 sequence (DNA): TGTGCCTGGAGTTCCTGGGGACAGGCGCGCTCTGGAAACACCATATATTTT. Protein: CAWSSWGQARSGNTIYF.

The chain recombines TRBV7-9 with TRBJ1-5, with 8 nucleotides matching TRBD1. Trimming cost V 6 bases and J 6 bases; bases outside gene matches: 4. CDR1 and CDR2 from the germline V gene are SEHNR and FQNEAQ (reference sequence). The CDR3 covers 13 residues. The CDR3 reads CASRLDRGQPQHF. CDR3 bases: TGTGCCAGCAGGCTCGACAGGGGTCAGCCCCAGCATTTT.

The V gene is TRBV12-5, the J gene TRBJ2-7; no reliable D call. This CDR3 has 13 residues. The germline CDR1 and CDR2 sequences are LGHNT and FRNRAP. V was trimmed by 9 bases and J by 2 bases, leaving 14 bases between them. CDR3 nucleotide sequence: TGTGCTAGCAAGTCAGGTTATACCTACGAGCAGTACTTC. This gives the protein CASKSGYTYEQYF.

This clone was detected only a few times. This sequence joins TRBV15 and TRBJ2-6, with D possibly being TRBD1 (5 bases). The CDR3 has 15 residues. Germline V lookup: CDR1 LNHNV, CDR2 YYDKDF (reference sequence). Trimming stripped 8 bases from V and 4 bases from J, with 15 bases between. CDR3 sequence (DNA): TGTGCCACCCACCAAGGGGTCAGCGGGGCCAACGTCCTGACTTTC. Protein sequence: CATHQGVSGANVLTF.

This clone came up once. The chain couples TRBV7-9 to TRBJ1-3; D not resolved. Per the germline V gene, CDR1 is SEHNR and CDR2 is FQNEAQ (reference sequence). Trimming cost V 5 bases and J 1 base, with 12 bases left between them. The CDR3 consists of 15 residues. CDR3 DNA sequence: TGTGCCAGCAGCCAATTGGGGTTATCTGGAAACACCATATATTTT. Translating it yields CASSQLGLSGNTIYF.

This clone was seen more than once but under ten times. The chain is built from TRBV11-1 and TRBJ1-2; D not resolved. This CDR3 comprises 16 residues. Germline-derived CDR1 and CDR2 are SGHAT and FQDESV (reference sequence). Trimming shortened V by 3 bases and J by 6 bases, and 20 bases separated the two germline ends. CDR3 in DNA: TGTGCCAGCAGCTTGGTAACCGGTGGGGTAAGCGATGGCTACACCTTC. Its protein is CASSLVTGGVSDGYTF.

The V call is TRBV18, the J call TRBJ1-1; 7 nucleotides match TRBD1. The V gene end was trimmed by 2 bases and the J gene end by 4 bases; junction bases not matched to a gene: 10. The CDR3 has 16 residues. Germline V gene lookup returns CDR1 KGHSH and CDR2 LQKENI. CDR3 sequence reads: CASSPKTGPRSTEAFF. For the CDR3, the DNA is TGTGCCAGCTCACCAAAGACAGGGCCCAGGAGCACTGAAGCTTTCTTT. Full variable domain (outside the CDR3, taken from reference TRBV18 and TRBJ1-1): NAGVMQNPRHLVRRRGQEARLRCSPMKGHSHVYWYRQLPEEGLKFMVYLQKENIIDESGMPKERFSAEFPKEGPSILRIQQVVRGDSAAYFCASSPKTGPRSTEAFFGQGTRLTVV.

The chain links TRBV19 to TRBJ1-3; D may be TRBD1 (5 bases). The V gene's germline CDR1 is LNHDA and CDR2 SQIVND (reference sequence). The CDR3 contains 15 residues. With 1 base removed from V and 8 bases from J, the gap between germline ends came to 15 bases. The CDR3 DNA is TGTGCCAGTAGTATAGGCGGCCTCCCGGGGGACACCATATATTTT. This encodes CASSIGGLPGDTIYF.

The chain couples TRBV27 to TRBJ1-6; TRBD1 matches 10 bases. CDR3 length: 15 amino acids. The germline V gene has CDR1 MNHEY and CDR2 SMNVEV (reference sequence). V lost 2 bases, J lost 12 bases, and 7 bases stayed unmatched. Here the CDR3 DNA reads TGTGCCAGCAGTTTACCGGGACAGGGGTTCCGACCCCTCCACTTT. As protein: CASSLPGQGFRPLHF.

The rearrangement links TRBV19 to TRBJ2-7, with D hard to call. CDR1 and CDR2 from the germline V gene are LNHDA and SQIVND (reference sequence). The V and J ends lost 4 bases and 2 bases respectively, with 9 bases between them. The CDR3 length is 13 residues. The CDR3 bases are TGTGCCAGTAGTACCGAGGACGCCTACGAGCAGTACTTC. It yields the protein CASSTEDAYEQYF.

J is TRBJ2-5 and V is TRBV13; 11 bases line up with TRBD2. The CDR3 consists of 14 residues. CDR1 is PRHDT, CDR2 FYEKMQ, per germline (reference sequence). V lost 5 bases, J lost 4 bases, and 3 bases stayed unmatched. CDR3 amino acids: CASSVAGGLETQYF. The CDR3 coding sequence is TGTGCCAGCAGCGTAGCGGGGGGGCTAGAGACCCAGTACTTC.

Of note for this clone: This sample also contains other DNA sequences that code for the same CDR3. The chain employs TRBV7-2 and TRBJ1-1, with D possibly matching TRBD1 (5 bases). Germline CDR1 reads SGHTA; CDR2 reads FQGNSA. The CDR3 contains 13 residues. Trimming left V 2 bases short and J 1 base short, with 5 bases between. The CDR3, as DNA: TGTGCCAGCAGCTTAAGGGGGAACACTGAAGCTTTCTTT. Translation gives CASSLRGNTEAFF. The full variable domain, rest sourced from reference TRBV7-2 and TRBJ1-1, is GAGVSQSPSNKVTEKGKDVELRCDPISGHTALYWYRQSLGQGLEFLIYFQGNSAPDKSGLPSDRFSAERTGGSVSTLTIQRTQQEDSAVYLCASSLRGNTEAFFGQGTRLTVV.

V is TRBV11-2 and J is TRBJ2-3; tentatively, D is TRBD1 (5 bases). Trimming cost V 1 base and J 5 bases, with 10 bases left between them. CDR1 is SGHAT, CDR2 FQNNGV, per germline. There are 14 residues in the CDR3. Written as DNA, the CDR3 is TGTGCCAGCAGCTTAGCAGGGAAGGGAGATACGCAGTATTTT. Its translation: CASSLAGKGDTQYF.